This T cell receptor beta chain was captured in a study of T cell responses to AZD1222 COVID-19 vaccine. The protocol was immunoSEQ multiplex PCR, while the TCRdb copy is restricted to in-frame clones and leaves out a portion. This sample has around 160,000 clones, with about 90% found just once. The sample in question was peripheral blood, obtained 28 days after the second AZD1222 dose. This TCR derives from an adult who received the AZD1222 COVID-19 vaccine.

The CDR3 bases are TGTGCCTGGACCCTAGGAAAAGATACGCAGTATTTT. Protein product: CAWTLGKDTQYF. The chain employs TRBV30 and TRBJ2-3; unclear D gene. Trimming left V 4 bases short and J 5 bases short, with 10 bases between. The CDR3 spans 12 residues. CDR1 GTSNPN and CDR2 SVGIG come from the germline V gene (reference sequence).